This TCR beta chain stems from a study of blood T cell repertoires in COVID-19. TCRdb's copy holds only in-frame clones and misses some; the assay was immunoSEQ multiplex PCR. The table shows some 200,000 clones, with approximately 80% occurring only once. The CDR3 runs to 12 residues. The germline V gene encodes CDR1 LNHDA and CDR2 SQIVND (reference sequence). V was clipped by 5 bases and J by 3 bases, with 8 bases between them. The sequenced material came from peripheral blood. The TCR comes from a human donor in a cohort sampled during active COVID-19. J is TRBJ2-7 and V is TRBV19; a weak D match, TRBD2 (6 bases). Here the CDR3 DNA reads TGTGCCAGTAGTTCGGGGGACTACGAGCAGTACTTC. Translation gives CASSSGDYEQYF. The full variable domain, its missing parts supplied by reference TRBV19 and TRBJ2-7, is DGGITQSPKYLFRKEGQNVTLSCEQNLNHDAMYWYRQDPGQGLRLIYYSQIVNDFQKGDIAEGYSVSREKKESFPLTVTSAQKNPTAFYLCASSSGDYEQYFGPGTRLTVT.